This T cell receptor (beta chain) originates from a study of human T cells and chemical hapten exposure. Study-wide context: All patients underwent weekly scalp dosing with diphenylcyclopropenone for the full roughly 25-week study. The study's findings and limits: No alteration of TCRs above 1 in 1000 frequency was seen with DPC sensitization. PT1 expanded TCR counts correlated positively with patch test score.

TCRdb ran MiXCR on the RACE reads and lists one entry per CDR3 protein. The table includes 250,000 or so distinct CDR3 sequences, just under 8% detected once. Time point meaning: pre-sensitization, week 0. Treatment specified: therapeutic diphenylcyclopropenone sensitization with weekly scalp DPC. With V trimmed by 6 bases and J by 8 bases, 9 bases remained unmatched. This CDR3 is built from 13 residues. Germline-derived CDR1 and CDR2 are MNHEY and SVGAGI. This clonotype was seen only a few times. The antigen remains undetermined. The sequences come from whole blood, collected in connection with sensitization to the hapten diphenylcyclopropenone (DPC). This TCR came from a man aged 18 to 29 with alopecia areata. Some clones in this sample may be carry-over from other donors' samples. This chain connects TRBV6-5 to TRBJ1-2, with 7 positions matching TRBD1. The CDR3 nucleotides read TGTGCCAGCAGCCACAGGGGCCCGGACGGCTACACCTTC. It is translated as CASSHRGPDGYTF.